Presented here are 26 T cell receptor beta chains from one specimen sequenced in a study of blood T cell repertoires in COVID-19. Profiled with immunoSEQ multiplex PCR; TCRdb holds only in-frame clones, not every one. The sample lists approximately 280,000 clones; more than 85% were seen once. Sequencing was carried out using peripheral blood. Every receptor here comes from a man between 40 and 49 years old with acute or convalescent COVID-19.

The gene calls are TRBV1 and TRBJ1-5; the table's D call, TRBD1, has no DNA check behind it. TRBV1 is annotated as a pseudogene. The length of the CDR3 is 14 residues. CDR3 DNA: TGCACCGAGGGGGAAGGGTATAGCAATCAGCCCCAGCATTTT. It translates to CTEGEGYSNQPQHF.

V is TRBV12-3 or TRBV12-4 and J is TRBJ1-1; a weak D match, TRBD1 (6 bases). This CDR3 comprises 12 residues. The germline V and J ends were trimmed by 6 bases and 8 bases, with 13 bases remaining between them. The CDR3 sequence: CASSHDRTEAFF. CDR3 in DNA: TGTGCCAGCAGCCACGACAGGACCGAAGCTTTCTTT.

The chain has TRBV5-6 and TRBJ1-6; D is possibly TRBD1 (5 bases). The CDR3 has 13 residues. Germline CDR1 and CDR2: SGHDT and YYEEEE. V was trimmed by 0 bases and J by 13 bases, leaving 11 bases between them. The CDR3 region is CASSLAGDTPLHF. CDR3 DNA sequence: TGTGCCAGCAGCTTGGCGGGGGATACGCCCCTCCACTTT.

The rearrangement links TRBV11-2 to TRBJ1-3; D is unresolved. V was shortened by 2 bases and J by 0 bases, with 11 bases between the two germline ends. CDR1 and CDR2 from the germline V gene are SGHAT and FQNNGV. This CDR3 is built from 16 residues. In nucleotides, the CDR3 is TGTGCCAGCAGCTTACATTTAGGGAGCTCTGGAAACACCATATATTTT. Translated, it gives CASSLHLGSSGNTIYF. Using reference TRBV11-2 and TRBJ1-3 for the parts outside the CDR3, the full variable domain is EAGVAQSPRYKIIEKRQSVAFWCNPISGHATLYWYQQILGQGPKLLIQFQNNGVVDDSQLPKDRFSAERLKGVDSTLKIQPAKLEDSAVYLCASSLHLGSSGNTIYFGEGSWLTVV.

V gene TRBV11-1 combines with J gene TRBJ2-1, with D perhaps TRBD1 (6 bases). The length of the CDR3 is 14 residues. Germline values: CDR1 SGHAT, CDR2 FQDESV (reference sequence). V was shortened by 5 bases and J by 3 bases, with 11 bases between the two germline ends. The CDR3 nucleotides read TGTGCCAGCAGCCAGAGGGGGAACTACAATGAGCAGTTCTTC. Translation: CASSQRGNYNEQFF.

This rearrangement joins TRBV5-6 to TRBJ2-7; 8 bases map to TRBD1. The germline gives CDR1 SGHDT, CDR2 YYEEEE. This CDR3 contains 15 residues. Trimming took 5 bases from V and 7 from J; bases not matched to a gene: 14. The chain's CDR3 is CASRFGTGNTGEQYF. CDR3 in DNA: TGTGCCAGCAGATTCGGGACAGGTAATACAGGAGAGCAGTACTTC.

V and J are TRBV19 and TRBJ2-2; D gene ambiguous. Germline CDR1 and CDR2: LNHDA and SQIVND (reference sequence). The CDR3 runs 11 residues. V was clipped by 6 bases and J by 6 bases, with 5 bases between them. The CDR3: CASRSPGELFF. In DNA form, the CDR3 reads TGTGCCAGTAGAAGCCCCGGGGAGCTGTTTTTT.

This sequence joins TRBV9 and TRBJ1-6; 9 nucleotides line up with TRBD1. The length of the CDR3 is 16 residues. The J segment lost 7 bases and the V segment lost 3 bases, leaving 8 bases of the junction unmatched. The germline gives CDR1 SGDLS, CDR2 YYNGEE. CDR3 in amino acids: CASSEYRGQWNSPLHF. The CDR3, as DNA: TGTGCCAGCAGCGAATACAGGGGGCAATGGAATTCACCCCTCCACTTT.

This clone turned up a few times. The same CDR3 is also encoded by other DNA sequences in this sample. V gene TRBV11-2 combines with J gene TRBJ2-7; D unclear. The length of the CDR3 is 14 residues. The germline V gene has CDR1 SGHAT and CDR2 FQNNGV. Trimming removed 0 bases at V and 4 bases at J, with 10 bases between. As DNA, the CDR3 is TGTGCCAGCAGCTTAGAATGGAGATCGTACGAGCAGTACTTC. It yields the protein CASSLEWRSYEQYF.

V is TRBV11-2 and J is TRBJ1-2, with D perhaps matching TRBD1 (5 bases). This CDR3 has 12 residues. From germline, CDR1 is SGHAT and CDR2 FQNNGV. Trimming removed 5 bases from V and 5 bases from J, with 9 bases in between. The CDR3 region has the DNA TGTGCCAGCAGCCCCCAGGGTTATGGCTACACCTTC. The encoded protein is CASSPQGYGYTF.

A single count supports this clone. The chain joins TRBV7-2 to TRBJ1-6; D uncertain. Germline CDR1 SGHTA, CDR2 FQGNSA. Trimming took 2 bases from V and 5 from J, leaving 16 bases between them. CDR3 size: 17 residues. As DNA, the CDR3 is TGTGCCAGCAGCTTAAGGGAAGCCGTGAGGGATAATTCACCCCTCCACTTT. Amino acids: CASSLREAVRDNSPLHF.

This clone was detected only a few times. The J gene is TRBJ2-7, the V gene TRBV6-5, with TRBD1 identical over 9 bases. CDR3 length: 13 residues. Germline CDR1 is MNHEY and CDR2 is SVGAGI. The V segment lost 4 bases and the J segment 3 bases; nucleotides outside the gene matches: 1. The CDR3 DNA is TGTGCCAGCAGTTTGGGACAGGGCTACGAGCAGTACTTC. Amino acid sequence: CASSLGQGYEQYF.

The genes are TRBV28 and TRBJ2-1, with TRBD2 identical over 9 bases. CDR3 length: 18 amino acids. The V gene end was trimmed by 7 bases and the J gene end by 7 bases; junction bases not matched to a gene: 20. Germline V lookup: CDR1 MDHEN, CDR2 SYDVKM. The CDR3 spells CASISWARASGATNEQFF. The DNA for the CDR3 is TGTGCCAGCATCTCATGGGCCAGGGCTAGCGGGGCTACAAATGAGCAGTTCTTC.

This clone was observed a single time. The V gene is TRBV18, the J gene TRBJ1-2; D call uncertain. The CDR3 length is 15 residues. Germline V gene lookup returns CDR1 KGHSH and CDR2 LQKENI. Trimming took 0 bases from V and 7 from J, leaving 15 bases between them. CDR3 amino acids: CASSPPIEGAGGYTF. CDR3 sequence (DNA): TGTGCCAGCTCACCACCGATCGAGGGCGCGGGTGGCTACACCTTC.

This chain connects TRBV7-9 to TRBJ1-3; TRBD1 matches at 7 bases. V lost 5 bases and J lost 0; bases outside the gene matches: 7. Per the germline V gene, CDR1 is SEHNR and CDR2 is FQNEAQ (reference sequence). The CDR3 is made up of 16 amino acids. The CDR3 sequence is CASSLPTGASGNTIYF. For the CDR3, the DNA is TGTGCCAGCAGCCTCCCCACAGGGGCCTCTGGAAACACCATATATTTT.

The chain employs TRBV27 and TRBJ1-5; D may be TRBD1 (5 bases). Germline-derived CDR1 and CDR2 are MNHEY and SMNVEV (reference sequence). This CDR3 contains 13 residues. Trimming stripped 5 bases from V and 5 bases from J, with 10 bases between. The CDR3 nucleotides read TGTGCCAGCAGTCTAGGGGTGGATCAGCCCCAGCATTTT. Protein product: CASSLGVDQPQHF.

The genes are TRBV5-6 and TRBJ1-1; 9 nucleotides line up with TRBD1. The V gene's germline CDR1 is SGHDT and CDR2 YYEEEE. Losses at the gene ends were 7 bases for V and 3 bases for J; bases not matched to a gene: 7. The CDR3 contains 14 residues. The chain's CDR3 is CASFPGDRDTEAFF. The CDR3 nucleotides read TGTGCCAGCTTTCCCGGGGACAGGGACACTGAAGCTTTCTTT.

The chain couples TRBV19 to TRBJ2-7; the match to TRBD2 covers 7 bases. V dropped 6 bases and J dropped 6; count of bases not matched to a gene: 14. The CDR3 has 15 residues. CDR1 and CDR2 (germline): LNHDA, SQIVND (reference sequence). The CDR3 is CASSSRSGGKAEQYF. CDR3 DNA sequence: TGTGCCAGTAGCTCCCGGTCCGGGGGGAAGGCCGAGCAGTACTTC.

This chain links TRBV30 with TRBJ2-1; D is possibly TRBD2 (5 bases). The germline CDR1 and CDR2 sequences are GTSNPN and SVGIG (reference sequence). The CDR3 totals 13 residues. Trimming stripped 1 base from V and 9 bases from J, with 13 bases between. The CDR3 sequence is CAWSDSAVGEQFF. As DNA, the CDR3 is TGTGCCTGGAGTGATAGCGCCGTCGGTGAGCAGTTCTTC.

This chain connects TRBV5-6 to TRBJ2-2; a possible D gene is TRBD2 (6 bases). Germline V CDR1 and CDR2: SGHDT, YYEEEE. The CDR3 spans 16 residues. Trimming took off 0 bases at V and 1 base at J, with 10 bases between the two ends. The CDR3 sequence: CASSLVGGKNTGELFF. The CDR3 bases are TGTGCCAGCAGCTTGGTAGGCGGGAAGAACACCGGGGAGCTGTTTTTT.

This chain connects TRBV19 to TRBJ2-6; the D is unclear. Germline CDR1 and CDR2: LNHDA and SQIVND (reference sequence). V lost 2 bases to trimming and J lost 0 bases, with 5 bases between them. The CDR3 consists of 15 residues. The CDR3 region is CASSIPGSGANVLTF. CDR3 bases: TGTGCCAGTAGTATACCGGGCTCTGGGGCCAACGTCCTGACTTTC.

This clone came up a few times. The chain joins TRBV18 to TRBJ1-1, with 8 bases lining up with TRBD1. Per the germline V gene, CDR1 is KGHSH and CDR2 is LQKENI. The junction had 17 bases not matched to a gene; V was cut back by 3 bases and J by 5 bases. This CDR3 is 18 amino acids long. The CDR3, as DNA: TGTGCCAGCTCACCCACTGGACAGGGTATTCCGGGGGTAACTGAAGCTTTCTTT. Translation: CASSPTGQGIPGVTEAFF.

The V and J genes are TRBV2 and TRBJ1-2; 7 positions agree with TRBD1. The germline V gene has CDR1 SNHLY and CDR2 FYNNEI. This CDR3 is built from 13 residues. Trimming removed 7 bases from V and 4 bases from J; junction bases left unmatched: 6. Here the CDR3 DNA reads TGTGCCAGCAAACAGGGGATCTTCTATGGCTACACCTTC. This encodes CASKQGIFYGYTF.

V gene TRBV5-1 combines with J gene TRBJ2-1, with 9 bases that match TRBD2. The J segment lost 5 bases and the V segment lost 4 bases, leaving 7 bases of the junction unmatched. The CDR3 length is 15 residues. Germline V gene data show CDR1 as SGHRS and CDR2 as YFSETQ. The CDR3: CASSLTSGYNNEQFF. The CDR3 nucleotides read TGCGCCAGCAGCCTTACTAGCGGGTACAACAATGAGCAGTTCTTC.

The chain links TRBV24-1 to TRBJ2-7; 7 nucleotides match TRBD1. Trimming took 3 bases from V and 4 from J; bases not matched to a gene: 8. This CDR3 region has 15 residues. From germline, CDR1 is KGHDR and CDR2 SFDVKD. The CDR3 nucleotides read TGTGCCACCAGTGATCCGCGGACAGGTCTATACGAGCAGTACTTC. Residues: CATSDPRTGLYEQYF.

V is TRBV30 and J is TRBJ1-5; unclear D gene. The CDR3 is 15 amino acids. The germline gives CDR1 GTSNPN, CDR2 SVGIG (reference sequence). With 4 bases removed from V and 3 bases from J, the gap between germline ends came to 16 bases. DNA for the CDR3: TGTGCCTGGACATACAAAGGACTGTTCAATCAGCCCCAGCATTTT. It encodes CAWTYKGLFNQPQHF.